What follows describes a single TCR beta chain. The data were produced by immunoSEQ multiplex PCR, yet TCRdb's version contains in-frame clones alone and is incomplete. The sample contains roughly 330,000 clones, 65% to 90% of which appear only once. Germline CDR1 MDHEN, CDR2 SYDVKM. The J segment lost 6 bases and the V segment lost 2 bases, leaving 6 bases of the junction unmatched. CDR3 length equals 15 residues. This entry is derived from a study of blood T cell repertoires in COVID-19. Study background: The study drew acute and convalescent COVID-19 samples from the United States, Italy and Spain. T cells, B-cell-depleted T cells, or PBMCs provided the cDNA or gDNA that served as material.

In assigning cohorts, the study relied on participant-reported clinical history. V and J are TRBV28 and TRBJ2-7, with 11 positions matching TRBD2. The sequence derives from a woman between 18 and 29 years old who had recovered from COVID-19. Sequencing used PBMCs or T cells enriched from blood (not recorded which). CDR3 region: CASSLTLAGGPEQYF. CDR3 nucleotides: TGTGCCAGCAGTTTAACGTTAGCGGGAGGGCCCGAGCAGTACTTC.